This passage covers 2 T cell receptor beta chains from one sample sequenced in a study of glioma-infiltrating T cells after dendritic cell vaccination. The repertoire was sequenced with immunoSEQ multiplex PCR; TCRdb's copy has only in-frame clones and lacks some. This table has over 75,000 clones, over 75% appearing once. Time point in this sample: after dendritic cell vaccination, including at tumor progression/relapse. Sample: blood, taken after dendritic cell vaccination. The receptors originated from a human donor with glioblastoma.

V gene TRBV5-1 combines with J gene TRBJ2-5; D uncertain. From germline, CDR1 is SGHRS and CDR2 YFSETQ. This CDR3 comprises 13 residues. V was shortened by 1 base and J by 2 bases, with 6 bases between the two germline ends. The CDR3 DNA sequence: TGCGCCAGCAGCTTGTTCACACAAGAGACCCAGTACTTC. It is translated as CASSLFTQETQYF. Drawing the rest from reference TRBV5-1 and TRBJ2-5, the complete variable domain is KAGVTQTPRYLIKTRGQQVTLSCSPISGHRSVSWYQQTPGQGLQFLFEYFSETQRNKGNFPGRFSGRQFSNSRSEMNVSTLELGDSALYLCASSLFTQETQYFGPGTRLLVL.

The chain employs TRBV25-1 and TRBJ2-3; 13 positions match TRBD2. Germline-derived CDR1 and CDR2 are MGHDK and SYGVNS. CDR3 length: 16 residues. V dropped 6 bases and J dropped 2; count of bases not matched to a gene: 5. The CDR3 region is CASRPGTSGDTDTQYF. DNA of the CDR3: TGTGCCAGCAGACCCGGGACTAGCGGGGACACAGATACGCAGTATTTT.